This TCR beta chain derives from a study of cytomegalovirus exposure and HLA in healthy donors. In the PCR, 60 Vbeta and 13 Jbeta primers were used. Method: immunoSEQ multiplex PCR; TCRdb's copy keeps in-frame clones and lacks some. The data hold about 150,000 clones, with 70% to 85% observed a single time. Deletions cut 0 bases from V and 4 bases from J, with 7 bases between. CDR3 length: 13 amino acids. From germline, CDR1 is SQVTM and CDR2 ANQGSEA. This clone appeared a few times. J is TRBJ1-5 and V is TRBV29-1; D gene unclear. This TCR derives from a male donor in good health and CMV-seronegative. The sequencing input was PBMCs. The CDR3 coding sequence is TGCAGCGTTGAAGAGGGCCTAAATCAGCCCCAGCATTTT. As protein: CSVEEGLNQPQHF. The whole variable domain, filled in from reference TRBV29-1 and TRBJ1-5, reads SAVISQKPSRDICQRGTSLTIQCQVDSQVTMMFWYRQQPGQSLTLIATANQGSEATYESGFVIDKFPISRPNLTFSTLTVSNMSPEDSSIYLCSVEEGLNQPQHFGDGTRLSIL.